The 7 T cell receptor beta chains below all came from one sample that was sequenced in a study of cytomegalovirus exposure and HLA in healthy donors. Only in-frame clones appear in the TCRdb table, and some are missing; sequencing was by immunoSEQ multiplex PCR. The data show hundreds of thousands of clones, 85% to 90% seen once. Source material: PBMCs. All receptors come from a man aged 18 to 30 in good health and CMV-seronegative.

The chain employs TRBV7-9 and TRBJ2-2; a weak D match, TRBD2 (5 bases). Germline V gives CDR1 SEHNR, CDR2 FQNEAQ (reference sequence). V was clipped by 4 bases and J by 2 bases, with 11 bases between them. The CDR3 loop spans 15 amino acids. The CDR3 reads CASSSAARNTGELFF. CDR3 DNA sequence: TGTGCCAGCAGCTCAGCGGCCCGAAACACCGGGGAGCTGTTTTTT. Filled out from reference TRBV7-9 and TRBJ2-2, the complete variable domain reads DTGVSQNPRHKITKRGQNVTFRCDPISEHNRLYWYRQTLGQGPEFLTYFQNEAQLEKSRLLSDRFSAERPKGSFSTLEIQRTEQGDSAMYLCASSSAARNTGELFFGEGSRLTVL.

The genes are TRBV15 and TRBJ1-2; 7 bases map to TRBD1. V lost 5 bases and J lost 7; bases outside the gene matches: 7. Germline values: CDR1 LNHNV, CDR2 YYDKDF (reference sequence). The CDR3 extends over 13 amino acids. The CDR3, as DNA: TGTGCCACCAGCCTCCAACAGGGGCTTGGCTACACCTTC. This encodes CATSLQQGLGYTF. Full variable domain (rest looked up from reference TRBV15 and TRBJ1-2): DAMVIQNPRYQVTQFGKPVTLSCSQTLNHNVMYWYQQKSSQAPKLLFHYYDKDFNNEADTPDNFQSRRPNTSFCFLDIRSPGLGDTAMYLCATSLQQGLGYTFGSGTRLTVV.

This clone came up once. J is TRBJ2-1 and V is TRBV5-6; D is unresolved. V was shortened by 2 bases and J by 9 bases, with 15 bases between the two germline ends. The CDR3 extends over 14 amino acids. Germline CDR1 SGHDT, CDR2 YYEEEE. CDR3 bases: TGTGCCAGCAGCTTTTTTGGCAGATCTGCTGAGCAGTTCTTC. This translates into CASSFFGRSAEQFF.

A single count supports this clone. The genes are TRBV27 and TRBJ2-5; a weak D match, TRBD2 (7 bases). Germline V gene sequence: CDR1 MNHEY, CDR2 SMNVEV (reference sequence). The CDR3 loop spans 16 amino acids. The ends were cut back, 5 bases at V and 5 bases at J, with 21 bases in the middle. The CDR3 nucleotides read TGTGCCAGCAGTCCAACCTTAAGGGGGAGGGGGGAGACCCAGTACTTC. It is translated as CASSPTLRGRGETQYF.

CDR3 nucleotide sequence: TGTGCCAGCAGACCCGCAGGGCTTCCCTATGGCTACACCTTC. This sequence encodes CASRPAGLPYGYTF. The chain joins TRBV6-5 to TRBJ1-2; weak D call: TRBD1 (5 bases). The CDR3 is 14 residues long. The ends were cut back, 6 bases at V and 4 bases at J, with 15 bases in the middle. Germline V gives CDR1 MNHEY, CDR2 SVGAGI.

The chain recombines TRBV27 with TRBJ2-3; perhaps TRBD1 as D (6 bases). Trimming removed 0 bases at V and 4 bases at J, with 17 bases between. The CDR3 runs to 17 residues. CDR1 and CDR2 from the germline V gene are MNHEY and SMNVEV (reference sequence). Here the CDR3 reads CASSLSPGTPGADTQYF. The CDR3 DNA reads as TGTGCCAGCAGTTTATCCCCCGGGACCCCAGGGGCAGATACGCAGTATTTT.

This rearrangement joins TRBV18 to TRBJ2-3, with 7 bases matching TRBD2. With 3 bases clipped from V and 6 bases from J, the junction kept 3 bases outside the gene matches. Germline CDR1 reads KGHSH; CDR2 reads LQKENI. CDR3 size: 13 residues. CDR3 bases: TGTGCCAGCTCACCCCTAGCGGCCGATACGCAGTATTTT. This sequence encodes CASSPLAADTQYF.